A single sample is the source of the 7 T cell receptor beta chains below, sequenced in a study of shared clonotypes between healthy human individuals. TCRdb's table, derived via immunoSEQ multiplex PCR, lists solely in-frame clones and lacks some. The sample holds 550,000 to 800,000 clones, around 67% seen once. Sequenced: memory CD4+ T cells sorted from blood. Subset described: CD45RA-negative fraction. Receptor source: a woman aged 25-40 years in good health.

This chain links TRBV6-1 with TRBJ1-2; D is undetermined. Germline V gene lookup returns CDR1 MNHNS and CDR2 SASEGT. V gave up 5 bases and J gave up 5 bases, with 12 bases separating them. The length of the CDR3 is 13 residues. The CDR3 bases are TGTGCCAGCAGTAACCTGTGGACTTATGGCTACACCTTC. Its translation is CASSNLWTYGYTF.

This sequence joins TRBV28 and TRBJ2-4, with 10 positions matching TRBD2. This CDR3 is built from 19 residues. J was trimmed by 1 base and V by 1 base; bases with no gene match: 10. CDR1 MDHEN and CDR2 SYDVKM come from the germline V gene. The CDR3 spells CASSLSGIAGGFAKNIQYF. Here the CDR3 DNA reads TGTGCCAGCAGTTTATCCGGAATAGCGGGAGGTTTTGCCAAAAACATTCAGTACTTC.

As for this clone: Other nucleotide sequences from this sample produce the same CDR3. This rearrangement joins TRBV19 to TRBJ2-3; D is uncertain. CDR1 is LNHDA and CDR2 is SQIVND in the germline V gene (reference sequence). The CDR3 is 11 amino acids. The V gene lost 5 bases and the J gene lost 5 bases, with 5 bases spanning the gap. In DNA, the CDR3 is TGTGCCAGTAGTGTTCGAGATACGCAGTATTTT. Amino acids: CASSVRDTQYF.

The V and J genes are TRBV7-6 and TRBJ2-3; D is perhaps TRBD2 (6 bases). Trimming took off 5 bases at V and 0 bases at J, with 12 bases between the two ends. The germline V gene has CDR1 SGHVS and CDR2 FNYEAQ. There are 15 residues in the CDR3. The CDR3, as DNA: TGTGCCAGCAGCCATGGGGGGTCTAGCACAGATACGCAGTATTTT. Amino acid sequence: CASSHGGSSTDTQYF.

The chain combines TRBV5-1 with TRBJ1-1, with TRBD1 as a possible D gene (5 bases). CDR3 length equals 16 residues. Germline V CDR1 and CDR2: SGHRS, YFSETQ. Trimming left V 4 bases short and J 1 base short, with 17 bases between. As DNA, the CDR3 is TGCGCCAGCAGCGTCCAGGGTGGTAATAGGAACACTGAAGCTTTCTTT. It yields the protein CASSVQGGNRNTEAFF.

V and J are TRBV18 and TRBJ2-7, with TRBD1 identical over 10 bases. This CDR3 has 16 residues. The germline V gene has CDR1 KGHSH and CDR2 LQKENI. Trimming removed 4 bases from V and 4 bases from J; junction bases left unmatched: 10. The CDR3 reads CASSQATGTGAYEQYF. CDR3 coding DNA: TGTGCCAGCTCACAAGCAACCGGGACAGGGGCTTACGAGCAGTACTTC.

The V gene is TRBV27, the J gene TRBJ2-7; D not resolved. The CDR3 runs 15 residues. V was shortened by 3 bases and J by 5 bases, with 17 bases between the two germline ends. Germline CDR1 MNHEY, CDR2 SMNVEV (reference sequence). The CDR3 is CASSFSWGSLDEQYF. The CDR3 nucleotides are TGTGCCAGCAGTTTCTCGTGGGGATCGTTGGACGAGCAGTACTTC.